This entry features one T cell receptor (beta chain) sequence. The sample originates from a study of siplizumab effects on memory and regulatory T cells. Here immunoSEQ multiplex PCR was the method, and the copy in TCRdb shows in-frame clones only, minus some. Here the sample spans some 99,000 clones, roughly nine tenths being singletons. The receptor comes from a human donor in good health. The sequenced sample was Tregs sorted from blood.

The CDR3 is CASSREIKSSYEQYF. CDR3 coding DNA: TGTGCCAGCAGTCGGGAGATAAAGAGCAGCTACGAGCAGTACTTC. The V and J genes are TRBV5-6 and TRBJ2-7, with a tentative D call TRBD2 (6 bases). Germline CDR1 SGHDT, CDR2 YYEEEE. V was shortened by 5 bases and J by 3 bases, with 18 bases between the two germline ends. The CDR3 covers 15 residues.